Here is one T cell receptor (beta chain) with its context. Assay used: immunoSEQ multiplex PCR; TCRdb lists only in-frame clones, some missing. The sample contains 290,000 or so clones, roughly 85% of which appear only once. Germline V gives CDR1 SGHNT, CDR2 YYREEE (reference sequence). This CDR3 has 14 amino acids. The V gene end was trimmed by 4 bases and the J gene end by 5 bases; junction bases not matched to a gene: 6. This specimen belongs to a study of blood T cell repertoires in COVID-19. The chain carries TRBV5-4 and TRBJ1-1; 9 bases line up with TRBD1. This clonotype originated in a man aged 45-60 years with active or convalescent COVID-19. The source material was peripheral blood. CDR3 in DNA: TGTGCCAGCAGCCCCACAGGGGGCGGGACTGAAGCTTTCTTT. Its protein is CASSPTGGGTEAFF.